Each of the 18 T cell receptor delta chains below was sequenced from the same sample in a study of γδ T cells in repeated Plasmodium falciparum infection. TCRdb re-processed the multiplex PCR reads using CATT. Of 85,000 to 95,000 delta-chain clones detected, more than 1.4% appear once; the ten largest clones hold approximately 10%. Gammadelta T cells were flow-sorted from PBMC into Vgamma9/Vdelta2+ and Vdelta2-negative populations for bulk analysis. The specimen was gamma-delta T cells from blood. These receptors all stem from a pool of human donors (malaria-infected and uninfected, not separated).

Only a few counts were recorded for this clone. It differs at one base from a far larger clone, so likely a read error. The same CDR3 also results from other DNA sequences found in this sample. The chain couples TRDV2 to TRDJ1; no firm D call. No J segment appears in TCRdb, so it was assigned here by matching the sequence to germline. Deletions cut 0 bases from V and 0 bases from J, with 13 bases between. The CDR3 sequence is 16 residues long. Per germline, CDR1 GEAIGNYY and CDR2 EKD. The CDR3 loop reads CACDTVSDRYTDKLIF. DNA of the CDR3: TGTGCCTGTGACACCGTGTCCGATAGGTACACCGATAAACTCATCTTT.

This clone occurred many times. J is TRDJ1 and V is TRDV1, with 13 bases aligning to TRDD3. CDR3 length equals 23 residues. V was clipped by 0 bases and J by 0 bases; unmatched bases: 19. Germline V gene lookup returns CDR1 TSWWSYY and CDR2 QGS. The CDR3, as DNA: TGTGCTCTTGGGGAACTAGGCTTCCTACTTTACTGGGGGATACGCGGAGACACCGATAAACTCATCTTT. It codes for CALGELGFLLYWGIRGDTDKLIF.

A word on this clone: For this DNA, TCRdb reports the protein of a much larger clone, which diverges at residue 6, most likely from a read error; the protein presented here is translated directly from the DNA. The chain combines TRDV1 with TRDJ1, with D perhaps TRDD3 (5 bases). TCRdb leaves out the J gene; it was filled in here by matching the DNA to germline. V was clipped by 2 bases and J by 0 bases, with 13 bases between them. The CDR3 sequence is 16 residues long. Germline lookup yields CDR1 TSWWSYY and CDR2 QGS. CDR3 loop: CALGEWGRFNTDKLIF. CDR3 DNA: TGTGCTCTTGGGGAATGGGGCCGTTTCAACACCGATAAACTCATCTTT.

A few counts support this clone. TCRdb shows a much larger clone's protein in place of this DNA's translation, and the two differ at residue 3, likely through a read error; the protein shown is translated from the DNA. This chain connects TRDV2 to TRDJ3, with 12 bases lining up with TRDD3. The J gene, absent from TCRdb, was called here by matching the DNA to germline. This CDR3 is 20 amino acids long. The germline gives CDR1 GEAIGNYY, CDR2 EKD. The CDR3, as DNA: TGTGCCTATGACAGTACTGGGGGATACTCGGGCTCCTGGGACACCCGACAGATGTTTTTC. This translates into CAYDSTGGYSGSWDTRQMFF.

Of note for this clone: This DNA's translation differs at residue 11 from TCRdb's protein, which comes from a much larger clone; a read error is likely, and the protein shown is translated from the DNA. The V gene was identified as TRDV1, while no J gene was called; the listed D gene, TRDD3, was not tested against the DNA. This CDR3 contains 22 residues. Germline V lookup: CDR1 TSWWSYY, CDR2 QGS. CDR3 in DNA: TGTGCTCTTGGGGAAACTCTTAGGTTGGCCCACAAGAGGCTGGGGGCCCCGGGTGGGCTCATCTTT. This translates into CALGETLRLAHKRLGAPGGLIF.

A word on this clone: A much larger clone lies one base from this, so it may be a read error. No J gene was named, though the V gene is TRDV2; the D call TRDD3 from the table was never checked on the DNA. The CDR3 runs 18 residues. Germline CDR1 is GEAIGNYY and CDR2 is EKD. The CDR3 reads CACDTLLDTGGVTDKLIF. The CDR3 DNA is TGTGCCTGTGACACCCTCCTGGATACTGGGGGAGTCACCGATAAGCTCATCTTT.

Details on this clone: This likely reflects a read error, since a far larger clone is one base away. Other DNA sequences from this sample encode an identical CDR3 as well. This chain's CDR3 is CALGDCQRDRTYTDKLIF. CDR3 DNA sequence: TGTGCTCTTGGAGACTGCCAGCGGGATCGTACTTACACCGACAAACTCATCTTT. The genes are TRDV1 and TRDJ1; maybe TRDD3 (5 bases). Here the J gene came from matching the DNA to germline, since TCRdb omits it. The germline V gene encodes CDR1 TSWWSYY and CDR2 QGS. CDR3 size: 18 residues.

Worth noting for this clone: The TCRdb protein, from a much larger clone, departs from this DNA's translation at residue 6, likely by read error; the protein shown derives from the DNA. The chain employs TRDV2 and TRDJ3, with D uncertain. This CDR3 has 17 amino acids. Trimming stripped 5 bases from V and 0 bases from J, with 13 bases between. Germline-derived CDR1 and CDR2 are GEAIGNYY and EKD. CDR3 DNA: TGTGCCTGTGTGAGAGGTAGCAGCTCCTGGGACACCCGACAGATGTTTTTC. Amino acid sequence: CACVRGSSSWDTRQMFF.

As to this clone: The protein that TCRdb holds for this DNA derives from a much larger clone and differs from the translated DNA at residue 12, which likely indicates a read error; the protein shown here is translated from the DNA. The gene calls are TRDV2 and TRDJ3; 7 bases match TRDD3. The J gene, missing from TCRdb, was assigned here through DNA to germline matching. The CDR3 has 18 residues. Germline lookup yields CDR1 GEAIGNYY and CDR2 EKD. The CDR3 DNA reads TGTGCCTGTGACACCGGGTGGGGGAGCTCCTGGAACACCCGACAGATGTTTTTC. Protein sequence: CACDTGWGSSWNTRQMFF.

As regards this clone: A far larger clone is one base from this, pointing to a likely read error. Other DNA sequences in this specimen translate into the identical CDR3. The chain has TRDV1 and TRDJ1; TRDD3 agrees at 11 bases. Germline CDR1 is TSWWSYY and CDR2 is QGS. This CDR3 is 23 amino acids long. The J segment lost 0 bases and the V segment lost 3 bases, leaving 24 bases of the junction unmatched. This CDR3 reads CALGELLRPRLSWGIPYTDKLIF. The CDR3 DNA reads TGTGCTCTTGGGGAGCTACTTCGTCCTAGATTAAGCTGGGGGATACCGTACACCGATAAACTCATCTTT.

Concerning this clone: TCRdb has a much larger clone's protein, which differs at residue 4 from the translation of this DNA, likely because of a read error; what is shown is the protein translated from the DNA. This CDR3 reads CALEEVNGSQTGGYSTDTDKLIF. The DNA of the CDR3 is TGTGCTCTTGAGGAAGTGAACGGTTCACAAACTGGGGGATACTCCACAGACACCGATAAACTCATCTTT. This chain uses TRDV1 with TRDJ1; 12 bases match TRDD3. The CDR3 is 23 residues long. Germline CDR1 TSWWSYY, CDR2 QGS.

Comment on this clone: The protein TCRdb gives is from a much larger clone and does not agree with this DNA's translation at residue 13, likely a read error; the protein shown here comes from the DNA. No J gene was named, though the V gene is TRDV3; the D call in the table, TRDD3, was not verified against the DNA. The germline V gene encodes CDR1 TVYSNPD and CDR2 GDNSRS (reference sequence). This CDR3 has 14 residues. Written as DNA, the CDR3 is TGTGCCTTCGGTACTGGTCGGTACACCGATAAACTCACCTTT. It codes for CAFGTGRYTDKLTF.

This clone occurred a few times. TCRdb shows a much larger clone's protein in place of this DNA's translation, and the two differ at residue 10, likely through a read error; the protein shown is translated from the DNA. The CDR3 nucleotides read TGTGCCTGTGACACCCCGACTGGGGGACATAAACTCATCTTT. Its protein is CACDTPTGGHKLIF. The V call is TRDV2, the J call TRDJ1; 9 bases fit TRDD3. Germline matching of the DNA provided the J gene here, since TCRdb leaves it blank. The CDR3 covers 14 residues. V lost 0 bases to trimming and J lost 6 bases; unmatched junction nucleotides: 4. Germline CDR1 reads GEAIGNYY; CDR2 reads EKD.

This clone was found a few times. The protein in TCRdb stems from a much larger clone and differs at residue 11 from this DNA's translation, likely a read error; here the protein is translated from the DNA. Other DNA variants within this sample encode the same CDR3. The rearrangement uses TRDV2 and TRDJ3, with TRDD3 matching over 12 bases. The J gene is absent in TCRdb and was assigned here via DNA matching to germline. CDR3 length: 25 residues. In germline, CDR1 is GEAIGNYY, CDR2 EKD. CDR3 loop: CACDTGALPRCWGIRGSWDTRQMFF. The CDR3 coding sequence is TGTGCCTGCGACACCGGTGCTCTACCCAGATGCTGGGGGATACGAGGGTCCTGGGACACCCGACAGATGTTTTTC.

In the case of this clone: TCRdb lists the protein of a much larger clone for this DNA, which differs at residue 10, so this is likely a read error; the protein given here is translated from the DNA itself. The chain links TRDV2 to TRDJ2; a possible D gene is TRDD3 (6 bases). V gave up 0 bases and J gave up 1 base, with 26 bases separating them. CDR1 GEAIGNYY and CDR2 EKD come from the germline V gene. The CDR3 is 21 amino acids. The CDR3 sequence: CACDTFLDWVTRAYLTAQLFF. Here the CDR3 DNA reads TGTGCCTGTGACACCTTCCTTGACTGGGTGACAAGGGCCTATTTGACAGCACAACTCTTCTTT.

This clone was picked up many times. This likely stems from a read error, as it lies one base from a far larger clone. Other DNA variants within this sample encode the same CDR3. The chain carries TRDV3 and TRDJ1; the D gene is possibly TRDD3 (5 bases). The V end was cut by 2 bases, the J end by 11 bases, with 15 bases between. The CDR3 has 11 amino acids. Looked up from germline, CDR1 is TVYSNPD and CDR2 is GDNSRS (reference sequence). The CDR3 region has the DNA TGTGCCTTTTCCTCGAGGGGGTTCCTCATCTTT. It codes for CAFSSRGFLIF.

This clone was recorded at least ten times. The DNA of the CDR3 is TGTGCTCTTGGGGAACAGGGCTTCCTACCATACACCGATAAACTCATCTTT. This translates into CALGEQGFLPYTDKLIF. The chain combines TRDV1 with TRDJ1; 8 bases map to TRDD2. Germline lookup yields CDR1 TSWWSYY and CDR2 QGS. The CDR3 loop spans 17 amino acids. The trim removed 1 base at V and 0 bases at J, leaving 7 bases unmatched.

This clone was seen ten or more times. The TCRdb record carries a much larger clone's protein, which differs from this DNA's translation at residue 9; a read error is the likely cause, and the protein listed here is the DNA translation. This chain joins TRDV2 and TRDJ1; unclear D gene. Since TCRdb gives no J gene, matching the DNA to germline was used here to assign it. The CDR3 is made up of 19 amino acids. Trimming pared 1 base from V and 3 bases from J, leaving 26 bases between. Germline CDR1 and CDR2: GEAIGNYY and EKD. CDR3 nucleotides: TGTGCCTGTGACACATTGCGTGGGAGACACCCTTTCGAGCCCGATAAACTCATCTTT. Amino acids: CACDTLRGRHPFEPDKLIF.